This T cell receptor (beta chain) was captured by sequencing in a study of vaccination effects on CD4 cells after COVID-19 (dated by TCRdb to 2022 to 2024). Regarding the research as a whole: In the ViraFEST assay, PBMC were stimulated with viral peptide pools, and TCR sequencing was then used to find antigen-specific CD4+ T cell clonotypes based on their expansion. Each participant got two doses of an mRNA SARS-CoV-2 vaccine, either BNT162b2 or mRNA-1273. A few million PBMC per well were cultured with 10 ug/ml peptides in IMDM containing 5% human AB serum, roughly 9.5 IU/ml IL-2 and gentamicin. The study compared SARS-CoV-2 spike-specific CD4+ TCR repertoires before and after mRNA vaccination in COVID-19 convalescent patients and infection-naive vaccine recipients. Altogether, nine to ten COVID-19 convalescent patients and a handful of SARS-CoV-2-naive healthy vaccine recipients made up the full study. Cultures from other donors in the study were sequenced with the Oncomine TCR Beta short-read assay on an Illumina iSeq 100.

A remark on this clone: No cognate antigen has been identified for it. Within one base of it there is no much larger clone, and no base qualities were kept.

General findings and caveats noted by the study authors: Only a small number of convalescent patients were included, and no early post-infection timepoints were available, which limited the study. Clones induced by infection and clones induced by vaccination both contracted markedly at late timepoints after vaccination, which fits with T cell responses waning over time. In healthy vaccine recipients, vaccine-induced clones were almost all SARS-CoV-2 mono-reactive, with only 1 of 255 cross-reactive with common cold coronaviruses.

After less than eleven days of culture, CD4+ T cells were isolated with the EasySep CD4+ T cell isolation kit. Healthy vaccine recipients had no prior SARS-CoV-2 infection, confirmed by negative nucleocapsid antibodies before and after vaccination. Half of the culture medium was replaced with fresh IL-2-containing medium on days 3 and 7. Unless noted otherwise, every peptide stimulation condition was grown in triplicate wells. PBMC were separated from whole blood using Ficoll-Paque Plus gradient centrifugation and were then either cryopreserved at -140C or used fresh. The QIAamp micro DNA kit was used to extract genomic DNA from the cultured CD4+ T cells. Library preparation employed the immunoSEQ multiplex PCR assay. DNA from the CD4+ T cells that had been cultured and isolated underwent TCR beta CDR3 sequencing. In the original analysis: The analysis removed non-productive TCR sequences, trimmed reads to the CDR3 region, and retained only CDR3s that were 7 or more amino acids long. The MANAFEST web app was used to identify antigen-specific clonotypes by comparing expansion in peptide wells with expansion in reference cultures. To count as positive, a clone had to show expansion at FDR<0.05 compared with the reference and with all other wells, an odds ratio above 5, and a frequency above 0.1% in two replicate wells. Clonotypes significantly expanded in SARS-CoV-2 spike wells and in at least one common cold coronavirus spike condition were defined as cross-reactive. CDR3 similarity was assessed by Levenshtein distance using the stringdist R package, and unrooted trees were constructed with ape in R 3.6.1. The table comes from immuneACCESS by way of TCRdb, which keeps in-frame sequences with V and J called. Part of the clones is missing from these tables; in studies checked, under half for an unresolved V gene and the rest for unknown reasons. The DNA gave D and trimming, while V, J and clone size come from that table. Counted in this sample were around 56,000 clones; roughly 80% of them appeared once. Jointly, the top ten make up roughly 3.2% of the sample.

This specimen was CD4+ T cells from PBMCs cultured without peptide, taken before COVID-19 vaccination. This receptor was identified in a human donor who received a COVID-19 vaccine.

For the CDR3, the sequence is CASSWTFSGGSTDTQYF. The nucleotide sequence is TGCGCCAGCAGCTGGACCTTCAGCGGGGGCAGCACAGATACGCAGTATTTT. The rearranged chain carries TRBV5-1 and TRBJ2-3; TRBD2 agrees with 8 junctional bases. Trimming removed 3 bases from V and 0 bases from J; the gene matches leave 9 bases unexplained. The germline V gene supplies CDR1 SGHRS and CDR2 YFSETQ. The CDR3, cysteine through phenylalanine, is 17 amino acids long. The entry retains the CDR3 DNA only, 51 bases that are in frame from base 1.